This T cell receptor (beta chain) originates from a study of shared clonotypes between healthy human individuals. Study-level background: There were three CD4 naive, three CD4 memory, two CD8 naive and one CD8 memory plates per donor. Regarding the study as a whole: Generation probability values for non-shared clonotypes were lower than those for clonotypes shared by all four donors.

Trimming cost V 5 bases and J 3 bases, with 10 bases left between them. There are 13 residues in the CDR3. Germline lookup yields CDR1 MNHEY and CDR2 SMNVEV (reference sequence). CD45RO-negative cells were positively selected for CCR7, leaving out terminally differentiated effector memory CD45RA+ cells. Donors were healthy HIV-negative adults without recently reported acute infections or vaccinations. Every donor, a Caucasian adult, lived in Nashville, Tennessee. As for this clone: Its antigen remains unknown.

Sequenced by immunoSEQ multiplex PCR; TCRdb stores in-frame clones only, minus some. The sample carries fewer than 800,000 clones, approximately 90% recorded once. The chain has TRBV27 and TRBJ2-5; TRBD1 might be the D (6 bases). Sequencing used naive CD8+ T cells sorted from blood. The origin of this receptor is a man aged 25-45 years in good health. The CDR3, as DNA: TGTGCCAGCAGTACCCGACAGGAAGAGACCCAGTACTTC. Its translation is CASSTRQEETQYF.